Each of the 4 T cell receptor beta chains below was sequenced from the same sample in a study of T cell responses to AZD1222 COVID-19 vaccine. Profiled with immunoSEQ multiplex PCR; TCRdb holds only in-frame clones, not every one. The top ten hold approximately 6% of the sample, which has roughly 70,000 clones, 75% to 95% seen once. This material consisted of peripheral blood, taken 28 days after the second dose of the MenACWY control vaccine. The receptors here all came from an adult who received the MenACWY meningococcal vaccine as a control.

The chain has TRBV5-1 and TRBJ1-3; possibly TRBD1 for D (5 bases). Per germline, CDR1 SGHRS and CDR2 YFSETQ. This CDR3 has 15 amino acids. V was trimmed by 2 bases and J by 0 bases, leaving 9 bases between them. In DNA form, the CDR3 reads TGCGCCAGCAGCTTATCGGGGACCTCTGGAAACACCATATATTTT. Protein product: CASSLSGTSGNTIYF.

The rearrangement uses TRBV28 and TRBJ2-7; the match to TRBD2 covers 11 bases. From germline, CDR1 is MDHEN and CDR2 SYDVKM. The CDR3 spans 16 residues. V dropped 3 bases and J dropped 4; count of bases not matched to a gene: 8. The CDR3 region is CASSFSGRGVCYEQYF. CDR3 bases: TGTGCCAGCAGTTTTAGCGGGAGGGGGGTGTGTTACGAGCAGTACTTC.

CDR3 residues: CASSQGFSGSHSNQPQHF. CDR3 DNA: TGTGCCAGCAGCCAAGGCTTTTCGGGATCTCATAGCAATCAGCCCCAGCATTTT. The V gene is TRBV3-1 (or the pseudogene TRBV3-2), the J gene TRBJ1-5; D unresolved. Deletions cut 1 base from V and 0 bases from J, with 16 bases between. Germline V gives CDR1 LGHDT, CDR2 YNNKEL (reference sequence). The CDR3 has 18 amino acids.

The gene calls are TRBV24-1 and TRBJ1-5; 9 nucleotides match TRBD1. V was clipped by 5 bases and J by 5 bases; unmatched bases: 0. The CDR3 is 13 residues long. Germline CDR1 is KGHDR and CDR2 is SFDVKD. The chain's CDR3 is CATSGQGDQPQHF. CDR3 nucleotide sequence: TGTGCCACCAGTGGACAGGGGGATCAGCCCCAGCATTTT.